The 9 T cell receptor beta chains below all came from one sample that was sequenced in a study of shared clonotypes between healthy human individuals. In the naive CD8 group, cells lacked CD45RO and were positively selected for CCR7, so terminally differentiated effector memory CD45RA+ cells were left out. Generated by immunoSEQ multiplex PCR, the TCRdb table keeps only in-frame clones and is missing some. The table has about 2.1 million clones, about 92% seen once. Sequences were obtained from naive CD8+ T cells from PBMCs. The receptors here all came from a young man in good health. Some clones in this sample may be carry-over from other donors' samples.

This clone was observed once. V usage is TRBV5-6 and J usage is TRBJ2-6; no clear D. Trimming removed 4 bases from V and 10 bases from J, with 3 bases in between. Germline V gives CDR1 SGHDT, CDR2 YYEEEE. This CDR3 region has 10 residues. The CDR3, as DNA: TGTGCCAGCAGCGGAAACGTCCTGACTTTC. Translation: CASSGNVLTF.

On this clone itself: Its ends do not fully match the called genes, so a read error is possible. V and J are TRBV11-2 and TRBJ2-7; 7 nucleotides align to TRBD2. Germline V gene lookup returns CDR1 SGHAT and CDR2 FQNNGV. The CDR3 contains 17 residues. In DNA, the CDR3 is TGTACCAGCAGCTTAGATGTAGCTAGCGGACTATCCTACGAGCAGTACTTC. Residues: CTSSLDVASGLSYEQYF.

The chain uses TRBV2 and TRBJ1-1; D not certain. Germline V CDR1 and CDR2: SNHLY, FYNNEI. Trimming removed 6 bases at V and 1 base at J, with 12 bases between. The CDR3 extends over 14 amino acids. The CDR3 DNA is TGTGCCAGCAGGGGCTTAACAGAGAACACTGAAGCTTTCTTT. Encoded protein: CASRGLTENTEAFF. The variable domain in full, with the rest retrieved from reference TRBV2 and TRBJ1-1, is EPEVTQTPSHQVTQMGQEVILRCVPISNHLYFYWYRQILGQKVEFLVSFYNNEISEKSEIFDDQFSVERPDGSNFTLKIRSTKLEDSAMYFCASRGLTENTEAFFGQGTRLTVV.

This clone came up once. The chain joins TRBV28 to TRBJ2-3; D might be TRBD1 (5 bases). The J call is uncertain, as TRBJ1-5 better fits the DNA end. This CDR3 is built from 12 residues. Germline CDR1 MDHEN, CDR2 SYDVKM. Here the CDR3 reads CASSFEGPLQHF. DNA for the CDR3: TGTGCCAGCAGTTTTGAGGGACCACTTCAGCATTTT.

The chain links TRBV11-2 to TRBJ2-1; D ambiguous. The V gene lost 5 bases and the J gene lost 4 bases, with 9 bases spanning the gap. CDR1 and CDR2 (germline): SGHAT, FQNNGV. This CDR3 has 13 residues. The CDR3 protein is CASSPGRYNEQFF. The CDR3 nucleotides are TGTGCCAGCAGCCCTGGGCGTTACAATGAGCAGTTCTTC.

This chain links TRBV4-1 with TRBJ2-3; D is possibly TRBD1 (5 bases). Germline CDR1 and CDR2: MGHRA and YSYEKL. The CDR3 contains 18 residues. Trimming cost V 2 bases and J 0 bases, with 18 bases left between them. The CDR3 DNA follows: TGCGCCAGCAGCCAATGGAATAAGGAAGGGGTCAGCACAGATACGCAGTATTTT. As protein: CASSQWNKEGVSTDTQYF.

The chain couples TRBV7-9 to TRBJ1-5; TRBD1 matches at 10 bases. CDR3 length equals 15 residues. The ends lost 4 bases at V and 2 bases at J; junction bases unmatched: 2. Per the germline V gene, CDR1 is SEHNR and CDR2 is FQNEAQ (reference sequence). CDR3: CASSSGTGGNQPQHF. CDR3 DNA: TGTGCCAGCAGCTCCGGGACAGGGGGCAATCAGCCCCAGCATTTT.

The V call is TRBV28, the J call TRBJ1-1; no reliable D call. V lost 3 bases, J lost 5 bases, and 16 bases lay in between. This CDR3 has 15 amino acids. Germline CDR1 and CDR2: MDHEN and SYDVKM. CDR3 sequence reads: CASSLGRTYETEAFF. Written as DNA, the CDR3 is TGTGCCAGCAGTTTGGGCAGGACCTATGAAACTGAAGCTTTCTTT.

This clone was detected a few times. The V and J genes are TRBV11-2 and TRBJ2-2, with a tentative D call TRBD2 (7 bases). From germline, CDR1 is SGHAT and CDR2 FQNNGV. Trimming left V 6 bases short and J 8 bases short, with 13 bases between. The CDR3 has 13 residues. The CDR3 DNA is TGTGCCAGCAGACGGGGGGCTTTTGGGGAGCTGTTTTTT. This codes for CASRRGAFGELFF.